One sample yielded the 32 T cell receptor beta chains listed below, sequenced in a study of blood T cells in healthy people across ages. Alongside a J-beta primer mix, a sample-barcoded 5' primer served in a second PCR lasting roughly 7 to 11 cycles. TCRdb re-called the 5' RACE reads with MiXCR, one entry per CDR3 protein. The sample has 630,000 or so distinct CDR3 sequences, approximately 30% seen once. Sequences were obtained from blood. These receptors were taken from an elderly woman in good health.

This clonotype showed up just once. A much larger clone differs from this one at a single base, so this may be a read error. The chain employs TRBV4-1 and TRBJ2-3; D possibly corresponds to TRBD1 (7 bases). The CDR3 covers 18 residues. V lost 3 bases to trimming and J lost 7 bases, with 26 bases between them. Germline CDR1 and CDR2: MGHRA and YSYEKL. CDR3 region: CASSHEIPGGLKVYTQYF. The CDR3, as DNA: TGCGCCAGCAGCCATGAAATCCCAGGGGGACTCAAGGTATATACGCAGTATTTT.

Only a few counts were recorded for this clonotype. The chain recombines TRBV30 with TRBJ1-2; D gene ambiguous. The germline V gene encodes CDR1 GTSNPN and CDR2 SVGIG (reference sequence). With 3 bases removed from V and 1 base from J, the gap between germline ends came to 9 bases. The CDR3 contains 13 residues. CDR3 coding DNA: TGTGCCTGGAGAGTCATCAGTAACTATGGCTACACCTTC. It translates to CAWRVISNYGYTF.

The rearrangement uses TRBV12-3 or TRBV12-4 and TRBJ2-5, with 7 bases aligning to TRBD2. The V and J ends lost 4 bases and 2 bases, in that order; junction bases with no gene match: 4. This CDR3 comprises 14 residues. CDR3 residues: CASSSGLVQETQYF. CDR3 nucleotides: TGTGCCAGCAGTTCTGGACTAGTACAAGAGACCCAGTACTTC.

This clonotype showed up many times. The chain is built from TRBV3-1 and TRBJ2-2, with unresolved D. The V gene lost 1 base and the J gene lost 2 bases, with 8 bases spanning the gap. The CDR3 sequence is 15 residues long. CDR1 and CDR2 from the germline V gene are LGHDT and YNNKEL (reference sequence). DNA for the CDR3: TGTGCCAGCAGCCAAGGTCAAAGAAACACCGGGGAGCTGTTTTTT. It translates to CASSQGQRNTGELFF.

The V call is TRBV28, the J call TRBJ2-1; D remains ambiguous. The DNA end is a closer match to TRBJ2-7, so the J assignment may be wrong. Germline V lookup: CDR1 MDHEN, CDR2 SYDVKM. The CDR3 has 15 residues. The CDR3 region has the DNA TGTGCCAGCAGTCCTGGGTCGTTGCCCCACAATGAGCAGTACTTC. It specifies CASSPGSLPHNEQYF.

In DNA, the CDR3 is TGCAGTGCTAGAGATCCTCGGGGGATTGAGGAAGAGACCCAGTACTTC. Protein sequence: CSARDPRGIEEETQYF. This chain uses TRBV20-1 with TRBJ2-7; possible D gene TRBD2, 6 bases. TRBJ2-5 explains the end of the DNA better; the J call may be wrong. Germline V CDR1 and CDR2: DFQATT, SNEGSKA (reference sequence). The CDR3 length is 16 residues.

The chain links TRBV5-6 to TRBJ1-6; the D gene is possibly TRBD1 (6 bases). The ends were cut back, 6 bases at V and 5 bases at J, with 12 bases in the middle. CDR3 length equals 14 residues. The germline gives CDR1 SGHDT, CDR2 YYEEEE. DNA of the CDR3: TGTGCCAGCATGAGGGGGATCGATAATTCACCCCTCCACTTT. This codes for CASMRGIDNSPLHF.

Notes on this clonotype: This may be a read error, as it is one base from a much larger clone. The chain joins TRBV20-1 to TRBJ2-7, with D perhaps TRBD1 (6 bases). Trimming removed 5 bases at V and 2 bases at J, with 16 bases between. The CDR3 is 14 residues long. From germline, CDR1 is DFQATT and CDR2 SNEGSKA (reference sequence). CDR3 region: CSAFSQGRTYEQYF. CDR3 sequence (DNA): TGCAGTGCTTTCTCCCAGGGGAGAACCTACGAGCAGTACTTC.

This clonotype occurred a few times. The gene calls are TRBV30 and TRBJ2-5, with 9 bases lining up with TRBD2. Germline CDR1 and CDR2: GTSNPN and SVGIG (reference sequence). V was pared by 3 bases and J by 5 bases, with 10 bases of the junction left unmatched. This CDR3 spans 15 amino acids. CDR3 coding DNA: TGTGCCTGGAGGGCCTTGGGACTAGCTACGGAGACCCAGTACTTC. Translation: CAWRALGLATETQYF.

There are a few counts of this clonotype. The chain recombines TRBV7-9 with TRBJ2-7; the D gene is possibly TRBD2 (5 bases). V dropped 5 bases and J dropped 4 bases, with 15 bases sitting between them. Germline V gene data show CDR1 as SEHNR and CDR2 as FQNEAQ (reference sequence). The CDR3 spans 14 residues. The CDR3 DNA follows: TGTGCCAGCAGCCCGGTCCGGGGATCGTACGAGCAGTACTTC. It yields the protein CASSPVRGSYEQYF.

The DNA of the CDR3 is TGTGCCAGCAGCCACGGGCGAAATGCCGAGCAGTACTTC. Its protein is CASSHGRNAEQYF. This rearrangement joins TRBV7-2 to TRBJ2-4; unclear D gene. The closer fit of TRBJ2-7 to the DNA end suggests the J call may be wrong. CDR3 length: 13 residues. Germline CDR1 SGHTA, CDR2 FQGNSA.

As regards this clonotype: A read error is possible here, since a much larger clone lies one base away. The chain combines TRBV14 with TRBJ2-5; D remains ambiguous. V was shortened by 0 bases and J by 11 bases, with 19 bases between the two germline ends. Germline CDR1 is SGHDN and CDR2 is FVKESK. The CDR3 is made up of 15 amino acids. The CDR3: CASSQEESPYNEQYF. For the CDR3, the DNA is TGTGCCAGCAGCCAAGAAGAGAGCCCCTACAATGAGCAGTACTTC.

This clonotype was recorded many times. The chain recombines TRBV5-1 with TRBJ2-2; D is unclear. The CDR3 length is 14 residues. V shed 4 bases and J shed 0 bases, with 7 bases lying between them. Germline V gene lookup returns CDR1 SGHRS and CDR2 YFSETQ. The CDR3 nucleotides are TGCGCCAGCAGCCCTCCCACGAACACCGGGGAGCTGTTTTTT. Its translation is CASSPPTNTGELFF.

This clonotype showed up many times. The rearrangement uses TRBV29-1 and TRBJ1-1, with D tentatively TRBD1 (6 bases). The CDR3 length is 12 residues. Trimming removed 4 bases from V and 6 bases from J, with 12 bases in between. Per the germline V gene, CDR1 is SQVTM and CDR2 is ANQGSEA. The CDR3 nucleotides read TGCAGCGTTGGAACAGGGAGGCCTGAAGCTTTCTTT. Its protein product is CSVGTGRPEAFF.

With respect to this clonotype: A read error may produce the germline difference seen at one junction end. The chain combines TRBV4-2 with TRBJ1-1, with D possibly being TRBD1 (5 bases). The germline CDR1 and CDR2 sequences are LGHNA and YNFKEQ. The CDR3 contains 18 residues. CDR3 sequence: CASNQDQAFGTLGTEAFF. The CDR3 nucleotides are TGTGCCAGCAACCAAGATCAAGCGTTCGGGACCCTAGGGACTGAAGCTTTCTTT.

As to this clonotype: It may be a read error: a sequence one base away is much more abundant. This rearrangement joins TRBV5-5 to TRBJ2-1; D may be TRBD1 (6 bases). V shed 1 base and J shed 6 bases, with 11 bases lying between them. The CDR3 is 14 amino acids. From germline, CDR1 is SGHKS and CDR2 YYEKEE (reference sequence). The CDR3 loop is CASSLLQGSNEQFF. CDR3 sequence (DNA): TGTGCCAGCAGCTTGTTACAGGGTAGCAATGAGCAGTTCTTC.

This chain connects TRBV20-1 to TRBJ2-3; 8 bases agree with TRBD2. The CDR3 contains 13 residues. Losses at the gene ends were 6 bases for V and 3 bases for J; bases not matched to a gene: 5. Per germline, CDR1 DFQATT and CDR2 SNEGSKA (reference sequence). The CDR3 sequence: CSAGGTRTDTQYF. The DNA of the CDR3 is TGCAGTGCGGGAGGGACTAGGACAGATACGCAGTATTTT.

The V gene is TRBV7-8, the J gene TRBJ2-1; 8 bases are shared with TRBD2. V lost 3 bases to trimming and J lost 7 bases; unmatched junction nucleotides: 8. Germline-derived CDR1 and CDR2 are SGHVS and FQNEAQ. The CDR3 covers 15 residues. The CDR3 sequence is CASSFELAVMNEQFF. In DNA form, the CDR3 reads TGTGCCAGCAGCTTTGAACTAGCGGTAATGAATGAGCAGTTCTTC.

The chain is built from TRBV20-1 and TRBJ1-2, with D hard to call. The V end lost 0 bases, the J end lost 8 bases, and 13 bases lay between the germline ends. The CDR3 covers 13 residues. Germline V gives CDR1 DFQATT, CDR2 SNEGSKA (reference sequence). The CDR3 reads CSARDPQARGYTF. For the CDR3, the DNA is TGCAGTGCTAGAGATCCCCAGGCCCGGGGCTACACCTTC.

This clonotype was counted ten times or more. V and J are TRBV7-2 and TRBJ1-6; D may be TRBD1 (5 bases). The V end lost 5 bases, the J end lost 9 bases, and 8 bases lay between the germline ends. This CDR3 is built from 12 residues. CDR1 and CDR2 (germline): SGHTA, FQGNSA. The CDR3 loop is CASSPGASPLHF. The CDR3 region has the DNA TGTGCCAGCAGCCCCGGGGCTTCACCCCTCCACTTT.

This clonotype was observed at least ten times. The V gene is TRBV7-2, the J gene TRBJ2-7; TRBD1 matches 9 bases. J gave up 7 bases and V 5 bases, and 6 bases lay outside the gene matches. The CDR3 sequence is 13 residues long. Germline assignment: CDR1 SGHTA and CDR2 FQGNSA. CDR3 loop: CASSRDRVREQYF. In nucleotides, the CDR3 is TGTGCCAGCAGCCGGGACAGGGTTAGGGAGCAGTACTTC.

This sequence joins TRBV20-1 and TRBJ1-5; 7 bases agree with TRBD1. CDR3 length equals 15 residues. V trimming: 3 bases; J trimming: 3 bases; junction bases outside the gene matches: 8. Germline V lookup: CDR1 DFQATT, CDR2 SNEGSKA (reference sequence). The CDR3 is CSASPSTGTNQPQHF. The CDR3, as DNA: TGCAGTGCTAGTCCTTCGACAGGGACCAATCAGCCCCAGCATTTT.

Ten or more counts support this clonotype. The chain joins TRBV12-3 or TRBV12-4 to TRBJ2-5, with TRBD2 matching over 8 bases. V gave up 0 bases and J gave up 1 base; unmatched junction bases: 4. CDR3 size: 16 residues. The CDR3 protein is CASSLASSGSQETQYF. The CDR3 DNA reads TGTGCCAGCAGTTTAGCGTCTAGCGGGTCCCAAGAGACCCAGTACTTC.

This clonotype was seen a few times. V usage is TRBV20-1 and J usage is TRBJ2-7, with D maybe TRBD2 (5 bases). This CDR3 spans 15 amino acids. The V gene lost 0 bases and the J gene lost 0 bases, with 12 bases spanning the gap. CDR1 is DFQATT, CDR2 SNEGSKA, per germline (reference sequence). Here the CDR3 reads CSARDHSTSSYEQYF. The DNA of the CDR3 is TGCAGTGCTAGAGATCATTCTACTAGCTCCTACGAGCAGTACTTC.

A word on this clonotype: A much larger clone differs from this one at a single base, so this may be a read error. The V gene is TRBV4-3, the J gene TRBJ1-4, with unresolved D. The CDR3 totals 13 residues. The ends were cut back, 4 bases at V and 7 bases at J, with 10 bases in the middle. Germline loops: CDR1 LGHNA, CDR2 YSLEER. In nucleotides, the CDR3 is TGCGCCAGCAGCCCGACGGGTGGTGAAAAACTGTTTTTT. It is translated as CASSPTGGEKLFF.

This chain links TRBV20-1 with TRBJ1-2, with unresolved D. Germline V gives CDR1 DFQATT, CDR2 SNEGSKA (reference sequence). Trimming pared 3 bases from V and 1 base from J, leaving 12 bases between. This CDR3 has 14 residues. CDR3 DNA sequence: TGCAGTGCTAGTGGCGGTGAATTTAACTATGGCTACACCTTC. It specifies CSASGGEFNYGYTF.

This clonotype was seen at least ten times. This chain uses TRBV20-1 with TRBJ2-3; 8 bases are a match to TRBD2. From germline, CDR1 is DFQATT and CDR2 SNEGSKA (reference sequence). The trim removed 4 bases at V and 4 bases at J, leaving 7 bases unmatched. This CDR3 comprises 14 residues. The CDR3 DNA is TGCAGTGCTACGCCGGGACTAGACCCAGATACGCAGTATTTT. This codes for CSATPGLDPDTQYF.

This clonotype appeared a few times. A single base separates this from a much larger clone, so it may be a read error. This chain uses TRBV5-1 with TRBJ2-7, with TRBD2 matching 7 bases. The CDR3 has 15 residues. Germline values: CDR1 SGHRS, CDR2 YFSETQ. The V and J ends lost 4 bases and 7 bases, in that order; junction bases with no gene match: 14. The CDR3 is CASSGGLRGTDEQYF. CDR3 coding DNA: TGCGCCAGCAGCGGGGGACTACGAGGGACCGATGAGCAGTACTTC.

This clonotype was recorded many times. The V call is TRBV6-4, the J call TRBJ2-7; possibly TRBD1 or TRBD2 for D (5 bases each). The CDR3 loop spans 15 amino acids. Trimming took off 6 bases at V and 1 base at J, with 16 bases between the two ends. CDR1 is MRHNA and CDR2 is SNTAGT in the germline V gene. This CDR3 reads CASRGRDGFSYEQYF. In nucleotides, the CDR3 is TGTGCCAGCAGGGGCCGGGACGGTTTTTCCTACGAGCAGTACTTC.

This clonotype was seen many times. CDR3 loop: CASSLENTEAFF. The CDR3 DNA sequence: TGTGCCAGCAGCTTAGAGAACACTGAAGCTTTCTTT. This chain links TRBV7-2 with TRBJ1-1, with D unresolved. Trimming removed 1 base at V and 1 base at J, with 1 base between. From germline, CDR1 is SGHTA and CDR2 FQGNSA. The length of the CDR3 is 12 residues.

The V call is TRBV27, the J call TRBJ2-3; D possibly corresponds to TRBD2 (6 bases). Germline CDR1 is MNHEY and CDR2 is SMNVEV (reference sequence). The V end lost 5 bases, the J end lost 1 base, and 16 bases lay between the germline ends. The CDR3 totals 16 residues. CDR3 DNA sequence: TGTGCCAGCAGTCTACTTAGGGAGGAGGGCACAGATACGCAGTATTTT. Translation gives CASSLLREEGTDTQYF.

This clonotype was recorded a few times. A clone one base away is much larger, so this may be a read error. The J gene is TRBJ2-4, the V gene TRBV24-1, with 8 bases that match TRBD1. Looked up from germline, CDR1 is KGHDR and CDR2 is SFDVKD. V lost 3 bases, J lost 7 bases, and 7 bases stayed unmatched. The CDR3 sequence is 15 residues long. The CDR3 DNA reads TGTGCCACCAGTGATCTGGGACAGGCAACGAACATTCAGTACTTC. Protein: CATSDLGQATNIQYF.